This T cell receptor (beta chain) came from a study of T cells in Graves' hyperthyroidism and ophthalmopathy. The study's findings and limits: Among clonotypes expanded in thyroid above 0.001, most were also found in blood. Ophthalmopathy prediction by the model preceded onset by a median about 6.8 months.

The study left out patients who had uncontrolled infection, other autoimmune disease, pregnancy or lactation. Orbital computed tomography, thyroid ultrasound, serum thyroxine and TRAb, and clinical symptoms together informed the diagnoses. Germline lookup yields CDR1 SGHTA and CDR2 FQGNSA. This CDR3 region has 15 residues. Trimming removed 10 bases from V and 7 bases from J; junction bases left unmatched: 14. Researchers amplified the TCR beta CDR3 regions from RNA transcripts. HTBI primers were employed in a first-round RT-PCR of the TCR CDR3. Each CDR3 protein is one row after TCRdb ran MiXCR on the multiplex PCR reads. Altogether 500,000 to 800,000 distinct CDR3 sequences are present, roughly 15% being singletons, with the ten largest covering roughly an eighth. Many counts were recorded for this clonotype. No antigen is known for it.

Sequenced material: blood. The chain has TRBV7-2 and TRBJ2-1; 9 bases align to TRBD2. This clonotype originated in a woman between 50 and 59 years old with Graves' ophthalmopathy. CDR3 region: CAIPLPGLAGNEQFF. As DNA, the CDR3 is TGTGCCATTCCCCTTCCGGGACTAGCAGGAAATGAGCAGTTCTTC. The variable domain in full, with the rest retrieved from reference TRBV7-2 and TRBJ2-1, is GAGVSQSPSNKVTEKGKDVELRCDPISGHTALYWYRQSLGQGLEFLIYFQGNSAPDKSGLPSDRFSAERTGGSVSTLTIQRTQQEDSAVYLCAIPLPGLAGNEQFFGPGTRLTVL.